The entry below describes one T cell receptor beta chain. Profiling relied on immunoSEQ multiplex PCR, and the TCRdb table lists in-frame clones only, not all of them. The table lists tens of thousands of clones, roughly 84% of them singletons. The data were taken from a study of radiotherapy plus CTLA-4 blockade in lung cancer. The CDR3 extends over 14 amino acids. The germline V gene encodes CDR1 SGHTA and CDR2 FQGNSA. V shed 3 bases and J 5 bases; nucleotides not matched to a gene: 2. This clonotype was sampled from a human donor with non-small cell lung cancer whose response to radiotherapy plus ipilimumab could not be evaluated. The V gene is TRBV7-2, the J gene TRBJ2-7, with 12 bases aligning to TRBD2. The starting material was peripheral blood, obtained from a patient treated with radiotherapy plus ipilimumab. The CDR3 loop reads CASSFTSGRHEQYF. The CDR3 nucleotides are TGTGCCAGCAGCTTTACTAGCGGGAGGCACGAGCAGTACTTC.